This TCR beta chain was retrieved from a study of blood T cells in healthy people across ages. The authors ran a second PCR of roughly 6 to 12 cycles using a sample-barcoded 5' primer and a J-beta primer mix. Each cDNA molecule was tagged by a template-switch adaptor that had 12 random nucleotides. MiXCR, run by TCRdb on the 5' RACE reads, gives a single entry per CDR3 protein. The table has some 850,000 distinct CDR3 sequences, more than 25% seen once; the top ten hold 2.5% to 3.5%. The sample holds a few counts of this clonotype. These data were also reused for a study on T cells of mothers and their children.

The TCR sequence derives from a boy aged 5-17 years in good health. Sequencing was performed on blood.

CDR3 residues: CASSLASSGGASSYNEQFF. CDR3 nucleotides: TGCGCCAGCAGCTTGGCCTCGAGCGGGGGGGCTTCCTCCTACAATGAGCAGTTCTTC. The V gene is TRBV5-1, the J gene TRBJ2-1, with TRBD2 matching 10 bases. After removal of 0 bases from V and 0 bases from J, the junction contained 9 bases not matched to a gene. The CDR3 is 19 amino acids. Germline-derived CDR1 and CDR2 are SGHRS and YFSETQ.